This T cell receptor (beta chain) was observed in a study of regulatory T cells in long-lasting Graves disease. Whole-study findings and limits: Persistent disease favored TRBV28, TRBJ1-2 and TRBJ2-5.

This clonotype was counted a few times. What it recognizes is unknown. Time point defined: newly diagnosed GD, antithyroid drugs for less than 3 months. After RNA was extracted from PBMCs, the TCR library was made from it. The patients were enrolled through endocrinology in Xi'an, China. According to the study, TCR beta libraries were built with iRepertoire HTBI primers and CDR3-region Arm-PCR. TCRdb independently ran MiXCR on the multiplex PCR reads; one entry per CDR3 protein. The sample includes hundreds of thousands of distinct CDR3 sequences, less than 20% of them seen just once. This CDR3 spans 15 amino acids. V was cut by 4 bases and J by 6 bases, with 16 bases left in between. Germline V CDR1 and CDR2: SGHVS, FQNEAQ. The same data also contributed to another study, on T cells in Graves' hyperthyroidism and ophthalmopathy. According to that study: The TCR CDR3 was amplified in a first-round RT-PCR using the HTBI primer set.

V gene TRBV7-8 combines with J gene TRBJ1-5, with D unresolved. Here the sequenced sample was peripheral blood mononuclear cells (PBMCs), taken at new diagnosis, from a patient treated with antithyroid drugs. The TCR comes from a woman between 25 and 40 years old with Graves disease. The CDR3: CASSSLTSSGQPQHF. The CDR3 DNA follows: TGTGCCAGCAGCTCTCTTACAAGTTCAGGTCAGCCCCAGCATTTT.